This is a list of T cell receptor beta chains from one sample in a study of blood T cell repertoires in COVID-19. Assay: immunoSEQ multiplex PCR; the TCRdb copy retains only in-frame clones and omits some. The repertoire has around 300,000 clones, around nine tenths of them found once; the top ten carry about 2.6%. Sequencing was done on a sample of PBMCs or T cells enriched from blood (not recorded which). The receptors come from a woman aged 18 to 35 who had recovered from COVID-19. CDR3s include the opening cysteine and the closing phenylalanine or tryptophan. A D gene is named only where the DNA matches it firmly.

length | J | V | D | DNA | CDR3
18 | TRBJ2-3 | TRBV19 | TRBD2 | TGTGCCAGTACTAAAACTAGCGGGAGATTGGGATACACAGATACGCAGTATTTT | CASTKTSGRLGYTDTQYF
13 | TRBJ1-2 | TRBV12-3/TRBV12-4 | - | TGTGCCAGCAGTCTCCGACAAGCCTATGGCTACACCTTC | CASSLRQAYGYTF
17 | TRBJ2-7 | TRBV5-1 | TRBD1 | TGCGCCAGCAGCCTTGGCCCGATCCGGGACAGGAGCTACGAGCAGTACTTC | CASSLGPIRDRSYEQYF
15 | TRBJ1-5 | TRBV28 | - | TGTGCCAGCAGTCCGTTGACCCACAGTGCCCAGCCCCAGCATTTT | CASSPLTHSAQPQHF
13 | TRBJ2-5 | TRBV28 | - | TGTGCCAGCTTTGAAAACCACGGGGAGACCCAGTACTTC | CASFENHGETQYF
15 | TRBJ1-2 | TRBV4-3 | TRBD1 | TGCGCCAGCAGCTTGCGGACAGGGCCTAACTATGGCTACACCTTC | CASSLRTGPNYGYTF
14 | TRBJ2-2 | TRBV5-8 | TRBD2 | TGTGCCAGCAGGCGGACTAGAGACACCGGGGAGCTGTTTTTT | CASRRTRDTGELFF
15 | TRBJ1-1 | TRBV15 | TRBD1 | TGTGCCACCAGCAGGAACCGACAGGGATCAACTGAAGCTTTCTTT | CATSRNRQGSTEAFF
15 | TRBJ1-1 | TRBV27 | - | TGTGCCAGCAGTTTATTGGGGGAGGGGTTTGGTGAAGCTTTCTTT | CASSLLGEGFGEAFF
19 | TRBJ2-1 | TRBV5-6 | TRBD2 | TGTGCCAGCAGCTTGTTTGGGACTAGCGGGGGGAGCTCCTACAATGAGCAGTTCTTC | CASSLFGTSGGSSYNEQFF